The 12 T cell receptor beta chains presented below share a single source sample, sequenced in a study of blood T cell repertoires in COVID-19 (dated by TCRdb to the early 2020s). The method was the immunoSEQ multiplex PCR assay. Held by TCRdb, this immuneACCESS table contains in-frame sequences only and omits some clones. Under half of the omission traces to an unresolved V gene where checked; the cause of the rest is unknown. The sample data list just over 50,000 clones, and under 90% of these were observed just once. The top ten clonotypes cover roughly 15% of the sample. Sequenced material: peripheral blood. These receptors originate from a man aged 70 or older with acute or convalescent COVID-19.

The V call is TRBV5-4, the J call TRBJ1-1, with TRBD1 as a possible D gene (6 bases). This CDR3 is 14 amino acids long. Germline CDR1 SGHNT, CDR2 YYREEE (reference sequence). The V gene lost 4 bases and the J gene lost 1 base, with 11 bases spanning the gap. The CDR3: CASSRGGANTEAFF. The CDR3 DNA reads TGTGCCAGCAGCCGGGGGGGCGCGAACACTGAAGCTTTCTTT.

As to this clone: Compared with germline, one end of the junction differs, possibly owing to a read error. This chain links TRBV7-7 with TRBJ2-1; a weak D match, TRBD2 (6 bases). Germline V gene lookup returns CDR1 SSHAT and CDR2 FNYEAQ (reference sequence). This CDR3 region has 15 residues. The CDR3 loop reads CASSLGPSVDNEQFF. CDR3 sequence (DNA): TGTGCTAGCAGCTTAGGTCCTAGCGTCGACAATGAGCAGTTCTTC.

Relative to its sample, this clone is medium-sized. The V gene is TRBV2, the J gene TRBJ1-1; D uncertain. Deletions cut 6 bases from V and 3 bases from J, with 11 bases between. This CDR3 region has 13 residues. The germline gives CDR1 SNHLY, CDR2 FYNNEI. The DNA of the CDR3 is TGTGCCAGCAGGCCCAACGGGGACACTGAAGCTTTCTTT. Amino acid sequence: CASRPNGDTEAFF.

The rearrangement uses TRBV30 and TRBJ1-3; tentatively, D is TRBD1 (5 bases). There are 16 residues in the CDR3. Germline V gives CDR1 GTSNPN, CDR2 SVGIG (reference sequence). V lost 1 base to trimming and J lost 1 base, with 14 bases between them. The CDR3 coding sequence is TGTGCCTGGAGTGAGCCAGACAGATTTTCTGGAAACACCATATATTTT. The encoded protein is CAWSEPDRFSGNTIYF.

The rearrangement joins TRBV5-4 to TRBJ2-3; 7 bases agree with TRBD1. The germline CDR1 and CDR2 sequences are SGHNT and YYREEE (reference sequence). Trimming at V came to 4 bases and at J to 7 bases, leaving 12 bases not matched to a gene. CDR3 size: 15 residues. CDR3 bases: TGTGCCAGCAGCCCATGGGACAGACGAGAACATACGCAGTATTTT. It encodes CASSPWDRREHTQYF.

This clone was detected a few times. This chain uses TRBV7-2 with TRBJ1-5; D gene unclear. The CDR3 sequence is 13 residues long. CDR1 and CDR2 (germline): SGHTA, FQGNSA. Deletions cut 1 base from V and 12 bases from J, with 13 bases between. This CDR3 reads CASSLGRSEGQHF. The DNA for the CDR3 is TGTGCCAGCAGCTTAGGCAGGAGCGAGGGCCAGCATTTT.

The chain recombines TRBV4-3 with TRBJ2-2; 7 bases map to TRBD1. The CDR3 sequence is 15 residues long. The J segment lost 0 bases and the V segment lost 3 bases, leaving 1 base of the junction unmatched. Germline lookup yields CDR1 LGHNA and CDR2 YSLEER. The CDR3 bases are TGCGCCAGCAGCCAGGGGACAGCGAACACCGGGGAGCTGTTTTTT. Residues: CASSQGTANTGELFF.

The chain employs TRBV6-5 and TRBJ1-2; D possibly corresponds to TRBD1 (5 bases). V shed 2 bases and J shed 4 bases, with 11 bases lying between them. Germline CDR1 is MNHEY and CDR2 is SVGAGI. The CDR3 has 14 residues. The CDR3 nucleotides read TGTGCCAGCAGTTACGACAGTTTAAGCTATGGCTACACCTTC. Its protein is CASSYDSLSYGYTF.

The chain employs TRBV6-2 or TRBV6-3 and TRBJ2-7, with no clear D. V was cut by 5 bases and J by 0 bases, with 8 bases left in between. This CDR3 contains 13 residues. Germline CDR1 MNHEY, CDR2 SVGEGT. The CDR3 DNA is TGTGCCAGCAGTCGTGGCAGCTCCTACGAGCAGTACGTC. The encoded protein is CASSRGSSYEQYV.

The table lists this clone with a count of one. The chain couples TRBV19 to TRBJ1-4; a possible D gene is TRBD1 (5 bases). The CDR3 covers 14 residues. V gave up 5 bases and J gave up 7 bases, with 14 bases separating them. The germline V gene has CDR1 LNHDA and CDR2 SQIVND (reference sequence). As DNA, the CDR3 is TGTGCCAGTAGTTCCACAGGTTCACCTGAAAAACTGTTTTTT. As protein: CASSSTGSPEKLFF.

The CDR3 bases are TGTGCCAGCAGCCTCCGAGGACAGTTTCTCTCCTACGAGCAGTACGTC. Translating gives CASSLRGQFLSYEQYV. This rearrangement joins TRBV6-2 or TRBV6-3 to TRBJ2-7, with D maybe TRBD1 (6 bases). V lost 6 bases, J lost 0 bases, and 18 bases lay in between. The CDR3 is 16 amino acids. Germline V lookup: CDR1 MNHEY, CDR2 SVGEGT.

This clone was recorded a few times. V usage is TRBV19 and J usage is TRBJ1-6; tentative D call: TRBD1 (5 bases). The CDR3 is made up of 14 amino acids. Per the germline V gene, CDR1 is LNHDA and CDR2 is SQIVND (reference sequence). The V and J ends lost 7 bases and 11 bases respectively, with 18 bases between them. This CDR3 is CASTRGDTSTPLHF. The DNA of the CDR3 is TGTGCCAGTACTCGGGGGGATACGAGTACACCCCTCCACTTT.